Listed below are T cell receptor beta chains from one sample, sequenced in a study of T cells after posttransplantation cyclophosphamide. Here immunoSEQ multiplex PCR was the method, and the copy in TCRdb shows in-frame clones only, minus some. The table lists tens of thousands of clones, no singletons, with 2.7% in the top ten. The sample taken for sequencing was PBMCs. These receptors were collected from a woman aged 55 to 70 in good health, CMV-negative, and a related stem cell transplant donor. CDR3s include the opening cysteine and the closing phenylalanine or tryptophan. Each record gives: clone size, J gene, D gene, V gene, CDR3 DNA, CDR3 protein. The D gene is left open where the match is weak. Size is omitted from some rows. Given values are once, few, many or a class for expanded clones.

>many|TRBJ2-1|TRBD2|TRBV7-3
TGTGCCAGCAGCTTAGAGGGACTAGCGGGATTCGATGAGCAGTTCTTC
CASSLEGLAGFDEQFF
>many|TRBJ1-4|.|TRBV7-2
TGTGCCAGCAGCTTACGACATTCTGAAAAACTGTTTTTT
CASSLRHSEKLFF
>many|TRBJ2-3|.|TRBV4-3
TGCGCCAGCAGCCAGGAGACTCGCACAGATACGCAGTATTTT
CASSQETRTDTQYF
>many|TRBJ1-2|.|TRBV10-3
TGTGCCATCAGCGGACCGGGACATGCAAACTACACCTTC
CAISGPGHANYTF
>.|TRBJ2-5|TRBD2|TRBV4-3
TGCGCCAGCAGCCAAGGCCAAGCGGGGGGGCAAGAGACCCAGTACTTC
CASSQGQAGGQETQYF
>few|TRBJ2-7|.|TRBV9
TGTGCCAGCAGCGTGCGGGGGCCCTTAGGAAGCGAGCAGTACTTC
CASSVRGPLGSEQYF
>many|TRBJ1-1|TRBD1|TRBV6-5
TGTGCCAGCAGTTCCCCCAGGGGGCGCTGGACTGAAGCTTTCTTT
CASSSPRGRWTEAFF
>many|TRBJ1-1|TRBD1|TRBV28
TGTGCCAGCAGTTCCCCTCAGGGGGCTGACAGCACTGAAGCTTTCTTT
CASSSPQGADSTEAFF
>many|TRBJ2-1|TRBD2|TRBV18
TGTGCCAGCTCACTACTGAGCGGGAGCTACAATGAGCAGTTCTTC
CASSLLSGSYNEQFF
>few|TRBJ2-3|.|TRBV18
TGTGCCAGCTCACCCCAACTTACAGGGCGTGGTGCAGATACGCAGTATTTT
CASSPQLTGRGADTQYF
>many|TRBJ2-7|TRBD1|TRBV2
TGTGCCAGCAGTTGGACAGGGTACCACGAGCAGTACTTC
CASSWTGYHEQYF
>many|TRBJ2-7|TRBD2|TRBV7-9
TGTGCCAGCAGCCCAAGCGGGAGCTCCTACGAGCAGTACTTC
CASSPSGSSYEQYF
>few|TRBJ2-3|TRBD2|TRBV29-1
TGCAGCGAAAAGCGGGGAGTACCAGATACGCAGTATTTT
CSEKRGVPDTQYF
>few|TRBJ1-1|.|TRBV15
TGTGCCACCAGCAGAGAGACCCTCAGGGTTATGAACACTGAAGCTTTCTTT
CATSRETLRVMNTEAFF
>many|TRBJ2-5|.|TRBV2
TGTGCCAGCAGTTTTACAGGGTTAGAGACCCAGTACTTC
CASSFTGLETQYF
>.|TRBJ2-3|TRBD2|TRBV5-1
TGCGCCAGCAGCTTAGCAGGACTAGCGGTTTCTAGCACAGATACGCAGTATTTT
CASSLAGLAVSSTDTQYF
>many|TRBJ2-5|.|TRBV6-1
TGTGCCAGCAGTGAAAACAGCGGTCAAGAGACCCAGTACTTC
CASSENSGQETQYF
>many|TRBJ1-1|.|TRBV5-5
TGTGCCAGCAGTCCGGTTAGGGTGAACACTGAAGCTTTCTTT
CASSPVRVNTEAFF
>many|TRBJ2-7|TRBD2|TRBV5-6
TGTGCCAGCAGCTTGATGTCTAGCGGGACGAGGGGGGAGCAGTACTTC
CASSLMSSGTRGEQYF
>many|TRBJ2-7|.|TRBV28
TGTGCCAGCAGTTTAGGGCGCTATTTCTACGAGCAGTACTTC
CASSLGRYFYEQYF
>few|TRBJ1-1|TRBD1|TRBV18
TGTGCCAGCTCCCCGGGACAGATGAACACTGAAGCTTTCTTT
CASSPGQMNTEAFF
>many|TRBJ2-7|TRBD2|TRBV15
TGTGCCACCAGCAGACTCCCCGTGGGAGGGGTAGAGCAGTACTTC
CATSRLPVGGVEQYF
>.|TRBJ1-1|TRBD1|TRBV28
TGTGCCAGCAGCCCTGGACAGGGGGGTGAAGCTTTCTTT
CASSPGQGGEAFF
>medium-sized|TRBJ2-1|TRBD2|TRBV10-3
TGTGCCATCAGGTCCCCCGCCGGGACTAGCGGGAGTGGTGAGCAGTTCTTC
CAIRSPAGTSGSGEQFF
>.|TRBJ1-2|.|TRBV2
TGTGCCAGCAGGATCAACAGGGAGGCTAACTATGGCTACACCTTC
CASRINREANYGYTF
>few|TRBJ2-5|TRBD2|TRBV9
TGTGCCAGCAGCGTGGTAGGCGGGGGGGCCTGGGAGACCCAGTACTTC
CASSVVGGGAWETQYF
>many|TRBJ1-5|.|TRBV14
TGTGCCAGCAGCCCCTCAGGAGGGAATCAGCCCCAGCATTTT
CASSPSGGNQPQHF
>many|TRBJ1-1|.|TRBV6-1
TGTGCCAGCAGTCTCAGCGGGGTAGGCACTGAAGCTTTCTTT
CASSLSGVGTEAFF
>many|TRBJ2-2|.|TRBV2
TGTGCCAGCATTTTAGGATTGGGGCGCACCGGGGAGCTGTTTTTT
CASILGLGRTGELFF
>few|TRBJ2-5|TRBD2|TRBV28
TGTGCCAGCAACTCCGCCGGACTAGCGGAGACCCAGTACTTC
CASNSAGLAETQYF
>many|TRBJ1-1|.|TRBV6-5
TGTGCCAGCAACACCGCGACAGGCAGGGAAGCTTTCTTT
CASNTATGREAFF
>many|TRBJ2-7|TRBD2|TRBV6-5
TGTGCCAGCAGCCGACTAGCGGGTAGTTCCTACGAGCAGTACTTC
CASSRLAGSSYEQYF
>many|TRBJ2-7|.|TRBV6-6
TGTGCCAGCAGTCCAGGAGGAACTTTGGCCGAGCAGTACTTC
CASSPGGTLAEQYF
>few|TRBJ2-2|.|TRBV5-4
TGTGCCAGCAGCTTGGGGACAGTGAACGGGGAGCTGTTTTTT
CASSLGTVNGELFF
>.|TRBJ1-2|.|TRBV30
TGTGCCTGGGGCGGGGACTCCTTGGGCTACACCTTC
CAWGGDSLGYTF
>many|TRBJ1-1|.|TRBV5-5
TGTGCCAGCAGCTTGTTACCGGCGGACACTGAAGCTTTCTTT
CASSLLPADTEAFF
>many|TRBJ2-7|.|TRBV4-1
TGCGCCAGCAGCCCCAGCCCGCGAGGGGTCGAGCAGTACTTC
CASSPSPRGVEQYF
>many|TRBJ2-5|TRBD2|TRBV28
TGTGCCAGCAGTGTAGCGGGGGGGCAAGAGACCCAGTACTTC
CASSVAGGQETQYF
>many|TRBJ2-5|.|TRBV7-2
TGTGCCAGCAGCAGTAACAGGGCCCAAGAGACCCAGTACTTC
CASSSNRAQETQYF
>many|TRBJ2-1|.|TRBV12-3/TRBV12-4
TGTGCCAGCAGTTCCAGGGAACGGCGCAATGAGCAGTTCTTC
CASSSRERRNEQFF